The 29 T cell receptor beta chains reported below all come from one sample, sequenced in a study of T cell responses to AZD1222 COVID-19 vaccine. Sequenced by immunoSEQ multiplex PCR; TCRdb stores in-frame clones only, minus some. Here the sample spans 140,000 to 150,000 clones, roughly 88% being singletons. Specimen: peripheral blood, collected 28 days after the second dose of the MenACWY control vaccine. The receptors originated from an adult who received the MenACWY meningococcal vaccine as a control.

DNA of the CDR3: TGTGCCAGCAGTTTACCATATGAGGGCTACGAGCAGTACTTC. Amino acid sequence: CASSLPYEGYEQYF. This chain joins TRBV28 and TRBJ2-7; D perhaps matches TRBD2 (5 bases). Germline assignment: CDR1 MDHEN and CDR2 SYDVKM. The CDR3 sequence is 14 residues long. V lost 2 bases, J lost 3 bases, and 11 bases lay in between.

Notes on this clone: An end of the junction differs from the germline gene, which may be a read error. The rearrangement uses TRBV10-3 and TRBJ1-6; 7 bases agree with TRBD1. This CDR3 spans 13 amino acids. Germline assignment: CDR1 ENHRY and CDR2 SYGVKD. CDR3 sequence reads: CAVRGAAHSPLHF. CDR3 DNA: TGTGCCGTCAGGGGGGCCGCCCATTCACCCCTCCACTTT.

The rearrangement joins TRBV7-2 to TRBJ2-5, with 8 positions matching TRBD1. Trimming at V came to 1 base and at J to 4 bases, leaving 8 bases not matched to a gene. The CDR3 contains 16 residues. The germline V gene has CDR1 SGHTA and CDR2 FQGNSA. DNA for the CDR3: TGTGCCAGCAGCTTAGTTGCCAGGGGGCGCGGAGAGACCCAGTACTTC. It codes for CASSLVARGRGETQYF.

This clone has just one count. The V gene is TRBV9, the J gene TRBJ1-1; no definite D call. Germline CDR1 SGDLS, CDR2 YYNGEE. With 5 bases removed from V and 0 bases from J, the gap between germline ends came to 8 bases. The CDR3 length is 13 residues. In DNA form, the CDR3 reads TGTGCCAGCAGGGGCACCATGAACACTGAAGCTTTCTTT. Translating gives CASRGTMNTEAFF.

V and J are TRBV2 and TRBJ1-1, with D possibly being TRBD1 (6 bases). V was cut by 8 bases and J by 7 bases, with 17 bases left in between. The CDR3 covers 13 residues. Germline loops: CDR1 SNHLY, CDR2 FYNNEI. Here the CDR3 DNA reads TGTGCCAGCGGTTACAGGGAGGGGGATGAAGCTTTCTTT. Its protein is CASGYREGDEAFF. The complete variable domain, with remaining parts taken from reference TRBV2 and TRBJ1-1, reads EPEVTQTPSHQVTQMGQEVILRCVPISNHLYFYWYRQILGQKVEFLVSFYNNEISEKSEIFDDQFSVERPDGSNFTLKIRSTKLEDSAMYFCASGYREGDEAFFGQGTRLTVV.

The V gene is TRBV5-6, the J gene TRBJ2-7; a weak D match, TRBD1 (6 bases). This CDR3 is 12 amino acids long. Germline loops: CDR1 SGHDT, CDR2 YYEEEE. Trimming took 3 bases from V and 4 from J, leaving 8 bases between them. The CDR3 loop reads CASSSTGYEQYF. The DNA for the CDR3 is TGTGCCAGCAGCTCCACAGGGTACGAGCAGTACTTC.

This chain joins TRBV6-2 or TRBV6-3 and TRBJ2-3, with 11 nucleotides matching TRBD2. This CDR3 is 17 amino acids long. After removal of 2 bases from V and 2 bases from J, the junction contained 6 bases not matched to a gene. Germline values: CDR1 MNHEY, CDR2 SVGEGT. The CDR3 here is CASSYGLAGGPTDTQYF. The CDR3 DNA reads as TGTGCCAGCAGTTACGGGCTAGCGGGAGGCCCCACAGATACGCAGTATTTT.

Details on this clone: Other DNA sequences in this specimen translate into the identical CDR3. The V gene is TRBV5-6, the J gene TRBJ2-3; TRBD1 aligns across 10 bases. CDR1 is SGHDT and CDR2 is YYEEEE in the germline V gene. V dropped 5 bases and J dropped 4; count of bases not matched to a gene: 7. CDR3 length: 15 residues. The CDR3 reads CASSSRDRGPDTQYF. CDR3 sequence (DNA): TGTGCCAGCAGTTCCCGGGACAGGGGCCCAGATACGCAGTATTTT.

The rearrangement joins TRBV7-2 to TRBJ2-3, with 9 bases fitting TRBD2. The V segment lost 1 base and the J segment 3 bases; nucleotides outside the gene matches: 5. There are 16 residues in the CDR3. From germline, CDR1 is SGHTA and CDR2 FQGNSA. The CDR3 is CASSLEAGGGTDTQYF. In nucleotides, the CDR3 is TGTGCCAGCAGCTTAGAGGCGGGAGGGGGGACAGATACGCAGTATTTT.

The V gene is TRBV5-8, the J gene TRBJ2-7; 7 bases are shared with TRBD1. The CDR3 has 12 amino acids. The V gene's germline CDR1 is SGHTS and CDR2 YDEGEE. V dropped 3 bases and J dropped 10; count of bases not matched to a gene: 7. CDR3 nucleotide sequence: TGTGCCAGCAGCTCCAAAACAGGGGTCCAGTACTTC. Translation: CASSSKTGVQYF.

The V gene is TRBV29-1, the J gene TRBJ2-1; D perhaps matches TRBD1 (9 bases). The germline CDR1 and CDR2 sequences are SQVTM and ANQGSEA. This CDR3 comprises 14 residues. The germline V and J ends were trimmed by 7 bases and 7 bases, with 20 bases remaining between them. The CDR3 DNA reads TGCAGCGCCACGGGGGGGACAGGGAGTAATGAGCAGTTCTTC. It encodes CSATGGTGSNEQFF.

J is TRBJ2-7 and V is TRBV18; 10 nucleotides align to TRBD1. Trimming took 1 base from V and 5 from J; bases not matched to a gene: 2. CDR1 KGHSH and CDR2 LQKENI come from the germline V gene. The CDR3 consists of 14 residues. The CDR3 nucleotides are TGTGCCAGCTCACCACGGGACAGGGGCCACGAGCAGTACTTC. Translated, it gives CASSPRDRGHEQYF.

The chain links TRBV7-8 to TRBJ1-4; maybe TRBD1 (5 bases). Trimming cost V 1 base and J 4 bases, with 16 bases left between them. The CDR3 runs 17 residues. Germline-derived CDR1 and CDR2 are SGHVS and FQNEAQ. CDR3 bases: TGTGCCAGCAGCTTAGAACGGCCCCGACAGCTTAATGAAAAACTGTTTTTT. It yields the protein CASSLERPRQLNEKLFF.

The V call is TRBV3-1 (or the pseudogene TRBV3-2), the J call TRBJ1-1; 10 positions match TRBD1. Germline assignment: CDR1 LGHDT and CDR2 YNNKEL (reference sequence). This CDR3 comprises 13 residues. Trimming at V came to 5 bases and at J to 9 bases, leaving 6 bases not matched to a gene. The CDR3 region has the DNA TGTGCCAGCAGCGGCCAAGACAGGGGGCAAGCTTTCTTT. The encoded protein is CASSGQDRGQAFF.

V and J are TRBV10-3 and TRBJ1-4; 9 nucleotides agree with TRBD1. CDR1 and CDR2 from the germline V gene are ENHRY and SYGVKD. V lost 3 bases, J lost 8 bases, and 13 bases stayed unmatched. The CDR3 spans 17 residues. The DNA for the CDR3 is TGTGCCATCAGTGACTCCCCGGGACAGGGCCAGGGGGAAAAACTGTTTTTT. Amino acid sequence: CAISDSPGQGQGEKLFF.

V and J are TRBV2 and TRBJ1-4; D ambiguous. The germline CDR1 and CDR2 sequences are SNHLY and FYNNEI. Trimming took off 6 bases at V and 3 bases at J, with 17 bases between the two ends. The CDR3 runs to 16 residues. CDR3 nucleotide sequence: TGTGCCAGCAGATCCCTTTTCCTTGGGGCTAATGAAAAACTGTTTTTT. Protein sequence: CASRSLFLGANEKLFF.

This clone occurred a few times. The V call is TRBV9, the J call TRBJ1-6; maybe TRBD1 (6 bases). V was trimmed by 4 bases and J by 6 bases, leaving 11 bases between them. The CDR3 sequence is 14 residues long. CDR1 and CDR2 from the germline V gene are SGDLS and YYNGEE. DNA of the CDR3: TGTGCCAGCAGCCCCGGGACAAGTAATTCACCCCTCCACTTT. It translates to CASSPGTSNSPLHF. Full variable domain (missing parts from reference TRBV9 and TRBJ1-6): DSGVTQTPKHLITATGQRVTLRCSPRSGDLSVYWYQQSLDQGLQFLIQYYNGEERAKGNILERFSAQQFPDLHSELNLSSLELGDSALYFCASSPGTSNSPLHFGNGTRLTVT.

The CDR3 DNA reads as TGTGCCAGCAGCTTGGCAGGGGGGGGGAATCAGCCCCAGCATTTT. Translating it yields CASSLAGGGNQPQHF. V is TRBV7-2 and J is TRBJ1-5, with TRBD1 matching over 7 bases. J gave up 4 bases and V 3 bases, and 6 bases lay outside the gene matches. Germline loops: CDR1 SGHTA, CDR2 FQGNSA. The CDR3 covers 15 residues.

This clone was counted only a few times. This sequence joins TRBV4-3 and TRBJ2-7; D is undetermined. Trimming left V 5 bases short and J 0 bases short, with 11 bases between. CDR1 and CDR2 from the germline V gene are LGHNA and YSLEER. The CDR3 spans 14 residues. CDR3 in amino acids: CASSSRLASYEQYF. DNA of the CDR3: TGCGCCAGCAGCTCTCGACTTGCCTCCTACGAGCAGTACTTC.

This rearrangement joins TRBV5-6 to TRBJ1-1; 8 nucleotides line up with TRBD1. The CDR3 sequence is 15 residues long. Germline V gene sequence: CDR1 SGHDT, CDR2 YYEEEE. Losses at the gene ends were 6 bases for V and 3 bases for J; bases not matched to a gene: 10. CDR3 sequence reads: CASIREQGGDTEAFF. The DNA for the CDR3 is TGTGCCAGCATCCGGGAACAGGGGGGTGACACTGAAGCTTTCTTT.

The V and J genes are TRBV6-5 and TRBJ2-1; D possibly uses TRBD1 or TRBD2 (5 bases each). CDR1 is MNHEY, CDR2 SVGAGI, per germline. This CDR3 comprises 15 residues. Trimming removed 8 bases from V and 3 bases from J, with 17 bases in between. The CDR3 spells CASSSRDLIYNEQFF. In DNA, the CDR3 is TGTGCCAGCTCGTCCCGGGACCTTATCTACAATGAGCAGTTCTTC.

The V call is TRBV20-1, the J call TRBJ1-1; no firm D call. The CDR3 runs 11 residues. The V gene's germline CDR1 is DFQATT and CDR2 SNEGSKA (reference sequence). The ends were cut back, 5 bases at V and 8 bases at J, with 12 bases in the middle. The DNA of the CDR3 is TGCAGTGCTGCCAGATCCCCAGAAGCTTTCTTT. This codes for CSAARSPEAFF.

In its sample, this clone was seen a few times. The rearrangement joins TRBV6-1 to TRBJ1-2; D is undetermined. The CDR3 sequence is 14 residues long. Germline V CDR1 and CDR2: MNHNS, SASEGT. Trimming removed 2 bases at V and 2 bases at J, with 9 bases between. CDR3 in DNA: TGTGCCAGCAGTGAACCCGGCAGGAACTATGGCTACACCTTC. Protein: CASSEPGRNYGYTF.

The chain employs TRBV4-1 and TRBJ2-2, with a tentative D call TRBD2 (6 bases). V lost 4 bases and J lost 1, with 16 bases in between. The germline gives CDR1 MGHRA, CDR2 YSYEKL. The CDR3 is 17 amino acids. The CDR3 sequence is CASSRERPRGNTGELFF. The DNA of the CDR3 is TGCGCCAGCAGCCGAGAGCGCCCGCGGGGGAACACCGGGGAGCTGTTTTTT.

This chain links TRBV11-3 with TRBJ2-1; 9 positions match TRBD2. Trimming cost V 1 base and J 10 bases; bases outside gene matches: 5. CDR1 and CDR2 from the germline V gene are SGHNT and YENEEA. The CDR3 runs 14 residues. The CDR3 DNA follows: TGTGCCAGCAGCTTAGGGCTAGCGGGGCGAGAGCAGTTCTTC. Its translation: CASSLGLAGREQFF.

The chain employs TRBV7-6 and TRBJ2-3; TRBD2 aligns across 15 bases. The CDR3 spans 20 residues. Trimming cost V 6 bases and J 3 bases; bases outside gene matches: 16. Germline values: CDR1 SGHVS, CDR2 FNYEAQ. The CDR3 spells CASRSGTSGGFPFSTDTQYF. The CDR3 bases are TGTGCCAGCAGAAGTGGGACTAGCGGGGGGTTCCCTTTTAGTACAGATACGCAGTATTTT.

The gene calls are TRBV9 and TRBJ1-2; D remains unclear. V shed 2 bases and J shed 0 bases, with 8 bases lying between them. The CDR3 length is 14 residues. The V gene's germline CDR1 is SGDLS and CDR2 YYNGEE. CDR3 in DNA: TGTGCCAGCAGCGTGTCGAATTCTAACTATGGCTACACCTTC. Amino acid sequence: CASSVSNSNYGYTF.

This chain connects TRBV19 to TRBJ1-1; no clear D. V shed 4 bases and J shed 1 base, with 10 bases lying between them. Germline CDR1 LNHDA, CDR2 SQIVND (reference sequence). CDR3 size: 14 residues. CDR3: CASSSLGGNTEAFF. The CDR3 DNA follows: TGTGCCAGTAGTAGTCTAGGAGGGAACACTGAAGCTTTCTTT.

The gene calls are TRBV3-1 (or the pseudogene TRBV3-2) and TRBJ2-4, with 10 bases aligning to TRBD2. The CDR3 totals 13 residues. Germline V gene lookup returns CDR1 LGHDT and CDR2 YNNKEL (reference sequence). V lost 4 bases to trimming and J lost 13 bases; unmatched junction nucleotides: 7. The CDR3 DNA is TGTGCCAGCAGCCGCGGGACTAGCGAAAACCAGTACTTC. This codes for CASSRGTSENQYF.